One sample yielded the 31 T cell receptor beta chains listed below, sequenced in a study of blood T cell repertoires in COVID-19. The repertoire was sequenced with immunoSEQ multiplex PCR; TCRdb's copy has only in-frame clones and lacks some. The profile shows around 30,000 clones, 75% of them singletons. The specimen sequenced was peripheral blood. Receptors originate from a man at least 80 years old with active or convalescent COVID-19.

V usage is TRBV4-1 and J usage is TRBJ1-2; no clear D. Germline V lookup: CDR1 MGHRA, CDR2 YSYEKL. V was trimmed by 1 base and J by 4 bases, leaving 13 bases between them. The CDR3 totals 15 residues. CDR3: CASSQGGQPSYGYTF. CDR3 coding DNA: TGCGCCAGCAGCCAAGGAGGGCAGCCCTCCTATGGCTACACCTTC.

V usage is TRBV9 and J usage is TRBJ1-1; D is undetermined. CDR3 length equals 14 residues. Germline V gene lookup returns CDR1 SGDLS and CDR2 YYNGEE. Between the trimmed V and J ends, which lost 0 bases and 1 base, there was a span of 7 bases. DNA of the CDR3: TGTGCCAGCAGCGTAGATCCGTCGAACACTGAAGCTTTCTTT. It specifies CASSVDPSNTEAFF.

The rearrangement uses TRBV28 and TRBJ2-4, with D possibly TRBD2 on 5 matching bases. The CDR3 has 15 residues. The germline V and J ends were trimmed by 8 bases and 1 base, with 15 bases remaining between them. Germline CDR1 reads MDHEN; CDR2 reads SYDVKM. The CDR3 loop is CASGSNGFAKNIQYF. Here the CDR3 DNA reads TGTGCCAGCGGGAGCAATGGGTTCGCCAAAAACATTCAGTACTTC.

The chain employs TRBV20-1 and TRBJ2-1, with D maybe TRBD2 (5 bases). The CDR3 has 16 residues. Trimming shortened V by 3 bases and J by 0 bases, and 15 bases separated the two germline ends. CDR1 and CDR2 from the germline V gene are DFQATT and SNEGSKA (reference sequence). The CDR3 loop reads CSASPQRLSSYNEQFF. The CDR3 nucleotides read TGCAGTGCTAGTCCCCAGCGGTTAAGCTCCTACAATGAGCAGTTCTTC.

This chain uses TRBV5-1 with TRBJ2-5; no firm D call. Germline V CDR1 and CDR2: SGHRS, YFSETQ. The ends were cut back, 5 bases at V and 2 bases at J, with 4 bases in the middle. The CDR3 is 11 residues long. CDR3 protein: CASRAQETQYF. In DNA, the CDR3 is TGCGCCAGCAGAGCTCAAGAGACCCAGTACTTC. Based on the CDR3 plus reference TRBV5-1 and TRBJ2-5, the full variable domain is KAGVTQTPRYLIKTRGQQVTLSCSPISGHRSVSWYQQTPGQGLQFLFEYFSETQRNKGNFPGRFSGRQFSNSRSEMNVSTLELGDSALYLCASRAQETQYFGPGTRLLVL.

The chain couples TRBV16 to TRBJ2-1; D might be TRBD1 (5 bases). The germline CDR1 and CDR2 sequences are KGHSY and FQNENV. The V end was cut by 4 bases, the J end by 4 bases, with 26 bases between. This CDR3 region has 19 residues. The CDR3 nucleotides are TGTGCCAGCAGCCGAAGGCAGGGTGACCCTCTGGTAAGATACAATGAGCAGTTCTTC. Encoded protein: CASSRRQGDPLVRYNEQFF.

This clone came up a few times. V is TRBV5-1 and J is TRBJ1-1, with D possibly being TRBD1 (5 bases). Trimming shortened V by 3 bases and J by 6 bases, and 24 bases separated the two germline ends. The CDR3 totals 17 residues. Looked up from germline, CDR1 is SGHRS and CDR2 is YFSETQ. As DNA, the CDR3 is TGCGCCAGCAGCTCGGAGGGGTTCCCCCGCGGGTGGTCTGAAGCTTTCTTT. The encoded protein is CASSSEGFPRGWSEAFF.

The chain has TRBV7-2 and TRBJ2-2, with D perhaps TRBD1 (5 bases). This CDR3 comprises 14 residues. Germline V gene lookup returns CDR1 SGHTA and CDR2 FQGNSA. The V and J ends lost 5 bases and 1 base respectively, with 8 bases between them. CDR3 sequence: CASSPGMNTGELFF. The CDR3 nucleotides are TGTGCCAGCAGCCCAGGGATGAACACCGGGGAGCTGTTTTTT.

This clone has a single count. The chain combines TRBV2 with TRBJ2-7, with D perhaps TRBD1 (5 bases). Germline V lookup: CDR1 SNHLY, CDR2 FYNNEI. This CDR3 region has 13 residues. The V and J ends lost 10 bases and 4 bases respectively, with 17 bases between them. DNA for the CDR3: TGTGCCATAAAACGGCAGGGATCTTACGAGCAGTACTTC. This encodes CAIKRQGSYEQYF.

This clone was found a few times. The rearrangement joins TRBV6-1 to TRBJ2-7, with TRBD1 matching 8 bases. Germline V gives CDR1 MNHNS, CDR2 SASEGT. The J segment lost 0 bases and the V segment lost 3 bases, leaving 1 base of the junction unmatched. This CDR3 has 14 residues. The CDR3 DNA reads TGTGCCAGCAGTGACAGGGGGCACTCCTACGAGCAGTACTTC. As protein: CASSDRGHSYEQYF.

This clone was seen a single time. The rearrangement links TRBV27 to TRBJ2-3, with 10 bases lining up with TRBD1. With V trimmed by 5 bases and J by 4 bases, 9 bases remained unmatched. CDR1 MNHEY and CDR2 SMNVEV come from the germline V gene (reference sequence). CDR3 length equals 16 residues. CDR3: CASSLEKTGGADTQYF. The CDR3 nucleotides read TGTGCCAGCAGTCTCGAAAAGACAGGGGGCGCAGATACGCAGTATTTT.

This clone is a singleton in its sample. This chain links TRBV6-1 with TRBJ1-5, with D possibly being TRBD1 (5 bases). The germline gives CDR1 MNHNS, CDR2 SASEGT. V was shortened by 1 base and J by 1 base, with 14 bases between the two germline ends. CDR3 length: 17 residues. The DNA for the CDR3 is TGTGCCAGCAGTGAAGTTGGGGGGGGGTGGAGCAATCAGCCCCAGCATTTT. Its protein product is CASSEVGGGWSNQPQHF.

The CDR3 bases are TGTGCCAGCAGCTTAGCAGGGTCCTATAATTCACCCCTCCACTTT. Protein sequence: CASSLAGSYNSPLHF. The chain employs TRBV11-2 and TRBJ1-6, with D perhaps TRBD1 (5 bases). The CDR3 spans 15 residues. Trimming left V 1 base short and J 1 base short, with 5 bases between. In germline, CDR1 is SGHAT, CDR2 FQNNGV.

The chain combines TRBV27 with TRBJ2-7, with D possibly matching TRBD2 (6 bases). Germline values: CDR1 MNHEY, CDR2 SMNVEV (reference sequence). Trimming took off 3 bases at V and 6 bases at J, with 18 bases between the two ends. This CDR3 is built from 15 residues. The CDR3 here is CASSLGGWARGEQYF. The CDR3 DNA follows: TGTGCCAGCAGTTTGGGGGGTTGGGCTAGGGGCGAGCAGTACTTC.

The genes are TRBV7-3 and TRBJ2-3, with D unclear. CDR3 length: 14 amino acids. The germline gives CDR1 SGHTA, CDR2 FQGTGA. The germline V and J ends were trimmed by 1 base and 2 bases, with 7 bases remaining between them. The CDR3 region has the DNA TGTGCCAGCAGCTTAATTGGAGACACAGATACGCAGTATTTT. Protein product: CASSLIGDTDTQYF.

The J gene is TRBJ2-4, the V gene TRBV10-1; 10 bases are shared with TRBD2. The germline gives CDR1 WNHNN, CDR2 SYGVQD (reference sequence). J lost 5 bases, V lost 3 bases, and 16 bases had no gene match. This CDR3 comprises 19 residues. This chain's CDR3 is CASSDGASGRGRNENIQYF. CDR3 coding DNA: TGCGCCAGCAGTGACGGGGCTAGCGGGAGAGGCCGTAATGAAAACATTCAGTACTTC.

V usage is TRBV28 and J usage is TRBJ2-1, with TRBD2 matching 8 bases. Germline loops: CDR1 MDHEN, CDR2 SYDVKM. The trim removed 5 bases at V and 2 bases at J, leaving 14 bases unmatched. This CDR3 spans 18 amino acids. CDR3 DNA sequence: TGTGCCAGCAGTCCATGGACGGGACTAGGAACAACCTACAATGAGCAGTTCTTC. Protein: CASSPWTGLGTTYNEQFF.

The chain has TRBV14 and TRBJ2-3; 8 positions agree with TRBD2. Germline lookup yields CDR1 SGHDN and CDR2 FVKESK. V dropped 0 bases and J dropped 2; count of bases not matched to a gene: 16. The CDR3 extends over 20 amino acids. This CDR3 reads CASSQEAYELAVLYTDTQYF. DNA for the CDR3: TGTGCCAGCAGCCAAGAGGCGTATGAACTAGCGGTACTTTACACAGATACGCAGTATTTT.

The chain has TRBV5-4 and TRBJ1-3; D may be TRBD1 (6 bases). Per germline, CDR1 SGHNT and CDR2 YYREEE (reference sequence). V lost 3 bases, J lost 0 bases, and 10 bases lay in between. The CDR3 is made up of 15 amino acids. CDR3: CASSSGHRSGNTIYF. The CDR3 coding sequence is TGTGCCAGCAGCTCGGGACACCGCTCTGGAAACACCATATATTTT.

CDR3 DNA sequence: TGCAGCGTTCTACTAGCCGGCACAGATACGCAGTATTTT. Translating it yields CSVLLAGTDTQYF. The chain recombines TRBV29-1 with TRBJ2-3; a weak D match, TRBD2 (6 bases). The germline V and J ends were trimmed by 5 bases and 1 base, with 10 bases remaining between them. Germline values: CDR1 SQVTM, CDR2 ANQGSEA. The CDR3 extends over 13 amino acids.

The count of this clone is one. The chain couples TRBV5-4 to TRBJ2-3, with 8 bases identical to TRBD2. CDR3 length: 14 residues. V lost 3 bases, J lost 7 bases, and 7 bases stayed unmatched. Germline V gene data show CDR1 as SGHNT and CDR2 as YYREEE (reference sequence). The CDR3 spells CASSYGTRVYTQYF. CDR3 sequence (DNA): TGTGCCAGCAGCTACGGGACTAGGGTATATACGCAGTATTTT. The full variable domain, its missing parts supplied by reference TRBV5-4 and TRBJ2-3, is ETGVTQSPTHLIKTRGQQVTLRCSSQSGHNTVSWYQQALGQGPQFIFQYYREEENGRGNFPPRFSGLQFPNYSSELNVNALELDDSALYLCASSYGTRVYTQYFGPGTRLTVL.

The chain recombines TRBV7-2 with TRBJ1-2; weak D call: TRBD1 (5 bases). The ends were cut back, 2 bases at V and 2 bases at J, with 18 bases in the middle. Germline CDR1 and CDR2: SGHTA and FQGNSA. The CDR3 runs 17 residues. The CDR3 bases are TGTGCCAGCAGCTTAAGGTGGGGGGACCGAGCCAACTATGGCTACACCTTC. Encoded protein: CASSLRWGDRANYGYTF.

The CDR3: CSVVFGGTEAFF. CDR3 in DNA: TGCAGCGTTGTTTTCGGAGGCACTGAAGCTTTCTTT. This rearrangement joins TRBV29-1 to TRBJ1-1; D remains unclear. V shed 4 bases and J shed 4 bases, with 10 bases lying between them. Germline CDR1 is SQVTM and CDR2 is ANQGSEA. The CDR3 has 12 residues.

This chain links TRBV3-1 (or the pseudogene TRBV3-2) with TRBJ1-4; D gene uncertain. The CDR3 is 11 amino acids. Germline V gene lookup returns CDR1 LGHDT and CDR2 YNNKEL (reference sequence). V was trimmed by 0 bases and J by 14 bases, leaving 7 bases between them. CDR3: CASSQELALFF. CDR3 nucleotide sequence: TGTGCCAGCAGCCAAGAACTAGCGCTGTTTTTT.

This clone was found a few times. The gene calls are TRBV7-6 and TRBJ2-2; D gene uncertain. The CDR3 consists of 14 residues. The V gene lost 5 bases and the J gene lost 3 bases, with 10 bases spanning the gap. Germline loops: CDR1 SGHVS, CDR2 FNYEAQ. The CDR3 protein is CASSRGMDTGELFF. For the CDR3, the DNA is TGTGCCAGCAGCCGTGGCATGGACACCGGGGAGCTGTTTTTT.

This chain connects TRBV19 to TRBJ1-5, with TRBD1 identical over 9 bases. CDR3 size: 17 residues. The trim removed 10 bases at V and 2 bases at J, leaving 15 bases unmatched. Looked up from germline, CDR1 is LNHDA and CDR2 is SQIVND (reference sequence). For the CDR3, the DNA is TGTGCCACTACGGACAGGGGTGGCTCTTACGGCAATCAGCCCCAGCATTTT. It is translated as CATTDRGGSYGNQPQHF. Supplemented by reference TRBV19 and TRBJ1-5, the full variable domain reads DGGITQSPKYLFRKEGQNVTLSCEQNLNHDAMYWYRQDPGQGLRLIYYSQIVNDFQKGDIAEGYSVSREKKESFPLTVTSAQKNPTAFYLCATTDRGGSYGNQPQHFGDGTRLSIL.

This chain uses TRBV7-9 with TRBJ1-5; 7 bases match TRBD1. J lost 5 bases, V lost 5 bases, and 6 bases had no gene match. The germline V gene encodes CDR1 SEHNR and CDR2 FQNEAQ (reference sequence). The length of the CDR3 is 14 residues. CDR3 protein: CASSLGQVHQPQHF. The CDR3 coding sequence is TGTGCCAGCAGCCTTGGACAGGTGCATCAGCCCCAGCATTTT.

V is TRBV28 and J is TRBJ1-2; 10 nucleotides line up with TRBD1. V lost 6 bases to trimming and J lost 6 bases; unmatched junction nucleotides: 4. This CDR3 region has 13 residues. CDR1 is MDHEN, CDR2 SYDVKM, per germline. The DNA of the CDR3 is TGTGCCAGCAGACCGACAGGGGGCCATGGCTACACCTTC. This translates into CASRPTGGHGYTF.

V gene TRBV20-1 combines with J gene TRBJ1-6; D gene unclear. V lost 3 bases to trimming and J lost 7 bases, with 10 bases between them. The CDR3 spans 13 residues. In germline, CDR1 is DFQATT, CDR2 SNEGSKA (reference sequence). CDR3 sequence reads: CSASSGLNSPLHF. CDR3 bases: TGCAGTGCTAGTTCGGGGTTGAATTCACCCCTCCACTTT.

This clone was seen a few times. This rearrangement joins TRBV11-2 to TRBJ2-6; D perhaps matches TRBD2 (5 bases). Germline CDR1 and CDR2: SGHAT and FQNNGV. Trimming cost V 1 base and J 1 base, with 8 bases left between them. The CDR3 totals 16 residues. CDR3 loop: CASSLVSGSGANVLTF. DNA of the CDR3: TGTGCCAGCAGCTTAGTTTCGGGGTCTGGGGCCAACGTCCTGACTTTC. Combining the CDR3 with reference TRBV11-2 and TRBJ2-6 gives the whole variable domain EAGVAQSPRYKIIEKRQSVAFWCNPISGHATLYWYQQILGQGPKLLIQFQNNGVVDDSQLPKDRFSAERLKGVDSTLKIQPAKLEDSAVYLCASSLVSGSGANVLTFGAGSRLTVL.

The chain couples TRBV12-3 or TRBV12-4 to TRBJ2-1; D may be TRBD2 (5 bases). Trimming removed 8 bases at V and 12 bases at J, with 20 bases between. The length of the CDR3 is 13 residues. The CDR3 region is CASDKRRRVGQFF. For the CDR3, the DNA is TGTGCCAGCGACAAGCGGAGGCGAGTTGGGCAGTTCTTC.